This T cell receptor beta chain is from a study of OX40 agonist ivuxolimab in advanced cancers. Regarding the study in general: Ivuxolimab, which targeted the costimulatory receptor OX40 (CD134), was an agonistic, fully human IgG2 monoclonal antibody. The paper reports the monotherapy dose-escalation portion (N ≈ 50 patients) of the phase I ivuxolimab trial. Patients were allowed to have had prior anti-PD-1, anti-PD-L1 or anti-CTLA-4 therapy, and around 41% of the dose-escalation patients had previously received checkpoint inhibitors. Intravenous ivuxolimab was administered to patients every 2 weeks at six dose levels: 0.01, 0.1, 0.3, 1.5, 3 and 10 mg/kg. Partial responses occurred in three dose-escalation patients, of whom one had hepatocellular carcinoma and two had cutaneous melanoma. Of the approximately 54 patients in dose escalation, some 19 had hepatocellular carcinoma, approximately 15 had melanoma, 9 had renal cell carcinoma and 9 had head and neck cancer. In the dose-escalation cohort, approximately 80% of patients were male, and the mean age was roughly 56 years with a range of roughly 20 to 80. Peripheral TCRbeta sequencing aimed to test whether ivuxolimab altered TCR sequence diversity and caused clonal T-cell expansion.

The research as a whole found: Low levels of normalized T-cell clonal expansion were also seen in some patients who did not respond. In partial responders in the 0.1-3.0 mg/kg groups, normalized peripheral clonal expansion was found to be among the lowest, especially among CD8+ T cells. Clonal expansion of both CD4+ and CD8+ blood T cells was observed from baseline to week 6 at doses 0.1 to 3.0 mg/kg. After ivuxolimab, CD8+ T cells had more expanded clones than CD4+ T cells on average. The antigen specificity of the peripheral T cells that underwent clonal expansion was not determined.

This clone was seen a single time. The antigen it recognizes is unknown. Base qualities were left out, and no much larger clone turns up one base away. V lost 0 bases and J lost 1 base, and the count of bases not matched to a germline gene is 15. Sequences SGDLS (CDR1) and YYNGEE (CDR2) are obtained from the germline V gene. There are 20 amino acids in the CDR3, from cysteine to phenylalanine inclusive. Of the read, only the CDR3 DNA is kept; its 60 bases are in frame from base 1. Patients with a history of autoimmune disease or receiving systemic immunosuppression were excluded from the trial. Peripheral blood for TCR sequencing was collected from all dose cohorts at baseline, on cycle 4 day 1, and on cycle 7 day 1. Samples came from an open-label, multicenter, first-in-human phase I dose-escalation trial of ivuxolimab. Adults with locally advanced or metastatic head and neck squamous cell, hepatocellular, melanoma or renal cell carcinoma were enrolled in the trial. Before TCR sequencing, CD4+ and CD8+ T cells were separately sorted from peripheral blood.

Genomic DNA was extracted from sorted cells for sequencing of the TCRbeta CDR3 region. TCRbeta CDR3 regions were sequenced using the immunoSEQ Assay. Drawn from immuneACCESS, this table holds only the in-frame rearrangements with V and J called that TCRdb kept. Clones are partly lost; checked studies trace under half to an unresolved V gene and leave the rest unexplained. The sample includes 50,000 to 75,000 clones, with around 79% observed a single time. Over 1% of the sample comes from the top ten. The sequenced sample was CD4+ or CD8+ T cells sorted from blood, obtained in a trial of the OX40 agonist ivuxolimab. This chain is built from TRBV9 and TRBJ2-2; 7 junctional bases match TRBD1. This receptor was identified in an adult with an advanced solid tumor such as melanoma, head and neck, liver or kidney cancer. The DNA sequence is TGTGCCAGCAGCGTAGCCTTTGGGGGAGTTGGGACAGAGAACACCGGGGAGCTGTTTTTT. Protein translation: CASSVAFGGVGTENTGELFF.